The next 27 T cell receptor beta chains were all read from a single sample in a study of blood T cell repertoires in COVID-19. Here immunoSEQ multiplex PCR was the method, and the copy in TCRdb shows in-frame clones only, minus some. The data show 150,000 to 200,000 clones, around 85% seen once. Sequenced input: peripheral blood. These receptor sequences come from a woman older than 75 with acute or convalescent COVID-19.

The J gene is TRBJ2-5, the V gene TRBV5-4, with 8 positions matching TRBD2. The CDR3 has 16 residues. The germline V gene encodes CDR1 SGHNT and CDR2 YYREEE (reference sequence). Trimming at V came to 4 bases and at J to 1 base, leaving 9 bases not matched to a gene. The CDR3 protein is CASSPGTSITQETQYF. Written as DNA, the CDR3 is TGTGCCAGCAGCCCGGGGACTAGTATTACCCAAGAGACCCAGTACTTC.

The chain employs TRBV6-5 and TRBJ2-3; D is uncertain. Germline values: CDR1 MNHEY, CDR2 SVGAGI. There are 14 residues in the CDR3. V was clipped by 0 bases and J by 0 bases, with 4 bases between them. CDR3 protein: CASSYSRSTDTQYF. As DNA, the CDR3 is TGTGCCAGCAGTTACTCTAGAAGCACAGATACGCAGTATTTT.

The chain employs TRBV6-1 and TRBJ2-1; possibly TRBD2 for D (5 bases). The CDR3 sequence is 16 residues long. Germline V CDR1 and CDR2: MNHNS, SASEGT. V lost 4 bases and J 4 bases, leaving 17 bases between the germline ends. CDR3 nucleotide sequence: TGTGCCAGCAGTGTTCCAGAGCGCTGGGAGTACAATGAGCAGTTCTTC. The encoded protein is CASSVPERWEYNEQFF.

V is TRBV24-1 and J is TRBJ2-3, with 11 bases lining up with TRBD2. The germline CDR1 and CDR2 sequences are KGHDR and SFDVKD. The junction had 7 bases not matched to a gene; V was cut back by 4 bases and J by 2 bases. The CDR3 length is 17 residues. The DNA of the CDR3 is TGTGCCACCAGTGACCCGGGACTAGCGGCCCCCACAGATACGCAGTATTTT. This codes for CATSDPGLAAPTDTQYF.

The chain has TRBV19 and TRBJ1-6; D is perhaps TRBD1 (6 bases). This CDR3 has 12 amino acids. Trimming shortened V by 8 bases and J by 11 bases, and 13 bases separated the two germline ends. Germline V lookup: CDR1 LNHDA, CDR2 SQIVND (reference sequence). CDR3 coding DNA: TGTGCCAGTCGCAGTCCAGGGGCACCCCTCCACTTT. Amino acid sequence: CASRSPGAPLHF.

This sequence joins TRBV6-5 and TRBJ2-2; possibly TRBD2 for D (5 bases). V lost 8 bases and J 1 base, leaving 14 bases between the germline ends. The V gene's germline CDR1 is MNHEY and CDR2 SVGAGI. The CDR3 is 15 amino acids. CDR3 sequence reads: CASSTRGQNTGELFF. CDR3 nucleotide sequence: TGTGCCAGCTCCACTCGGGGTCAGAACACCGGGGAGCTGTTTTTT.

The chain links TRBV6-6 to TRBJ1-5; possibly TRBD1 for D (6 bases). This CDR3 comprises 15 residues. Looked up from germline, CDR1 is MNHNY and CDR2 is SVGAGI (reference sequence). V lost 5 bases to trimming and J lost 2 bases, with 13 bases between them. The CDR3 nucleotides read TGTGCCAGCAGTCCGCCGGGGGGGCGCAATCAGCCCCAGCATTTT. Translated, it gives CASSPPGGRNQPQHF.

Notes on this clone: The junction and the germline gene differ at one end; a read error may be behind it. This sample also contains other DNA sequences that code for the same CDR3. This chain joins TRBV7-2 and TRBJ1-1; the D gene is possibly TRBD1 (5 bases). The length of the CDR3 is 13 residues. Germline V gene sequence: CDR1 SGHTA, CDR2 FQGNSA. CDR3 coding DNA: TGTGCCAGCAGCTTATCCAGGGTCACTGAGGCTTTCTTT. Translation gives CASSLSRVTEAFF.

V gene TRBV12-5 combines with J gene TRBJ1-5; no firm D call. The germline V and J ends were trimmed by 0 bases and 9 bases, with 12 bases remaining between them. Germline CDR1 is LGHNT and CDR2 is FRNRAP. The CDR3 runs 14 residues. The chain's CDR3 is CASGLVLGSWPQHF. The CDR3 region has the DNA TGTGCTAGTGGTTTGGTTTTGGGGAGCTGGCCCCAGCATTTT.

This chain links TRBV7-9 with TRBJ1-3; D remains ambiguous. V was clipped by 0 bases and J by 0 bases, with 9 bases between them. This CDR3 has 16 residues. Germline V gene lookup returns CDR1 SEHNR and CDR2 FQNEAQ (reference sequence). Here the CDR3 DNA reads TGTGCCAGCAGCTTAGCGCAGCCAGGCTCTGGAAACACCATATATTTT. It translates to CASSLAQPGSGNTIYF.

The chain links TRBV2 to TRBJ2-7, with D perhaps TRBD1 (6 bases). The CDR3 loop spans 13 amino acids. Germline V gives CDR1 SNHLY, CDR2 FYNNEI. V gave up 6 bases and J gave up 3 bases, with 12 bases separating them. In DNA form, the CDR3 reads TGTGCCAGCAGCGGACCGGACAGCTACGAGCAGTACTTC. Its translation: CASSGPDSYEQYF.

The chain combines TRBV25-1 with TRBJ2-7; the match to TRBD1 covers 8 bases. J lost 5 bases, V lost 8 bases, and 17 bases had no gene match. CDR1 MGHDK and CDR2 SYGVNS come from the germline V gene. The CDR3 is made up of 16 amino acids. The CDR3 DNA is TGTGCCAGCTTCCCCCCCCCACAGGGGGAGTCGGACGAGCAGTACTTC. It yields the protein CASFPPPQGESDEQYF.

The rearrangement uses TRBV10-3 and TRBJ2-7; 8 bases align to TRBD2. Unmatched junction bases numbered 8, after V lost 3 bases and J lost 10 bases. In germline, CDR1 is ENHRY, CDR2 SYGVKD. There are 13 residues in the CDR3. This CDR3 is CAISDQRGSSQYF. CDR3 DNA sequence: TGTGCCATCAGTGACCAGCGGGGGTCCTCTCAGTACTTC.

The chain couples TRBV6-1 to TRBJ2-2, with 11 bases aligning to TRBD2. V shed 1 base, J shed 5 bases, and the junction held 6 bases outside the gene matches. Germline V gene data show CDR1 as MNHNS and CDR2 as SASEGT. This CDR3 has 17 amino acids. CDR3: CASSEELAGVRTGELFF. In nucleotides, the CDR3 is TGTGCCAGCAGTGAAGAACTAGCGGGGGTTCGGACCGGGGAGCTGTTTTTT.

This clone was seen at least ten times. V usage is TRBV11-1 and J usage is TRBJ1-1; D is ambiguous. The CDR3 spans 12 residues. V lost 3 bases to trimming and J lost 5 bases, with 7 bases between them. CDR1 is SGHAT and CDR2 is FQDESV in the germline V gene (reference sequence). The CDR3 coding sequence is TGTGCCAGCAGCTTCAGCGGGACTGAAGCTTTCTTT. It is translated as CASSFSGTEAFF. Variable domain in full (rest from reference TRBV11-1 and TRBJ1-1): EAEVAQSPRYKITEKSQAVAFWCDPISGHATLYWYRQILGQGPELLVQFQDESVVDDSQLPKDRFSAERLKGVDSTLKIQPAELGDSAMYLCASSFSGTEAFFGQGTRLTVV.

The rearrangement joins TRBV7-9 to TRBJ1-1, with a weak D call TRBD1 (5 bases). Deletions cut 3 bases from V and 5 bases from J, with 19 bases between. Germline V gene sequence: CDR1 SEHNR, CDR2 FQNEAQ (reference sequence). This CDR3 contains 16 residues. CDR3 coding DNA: TGTGCCAGCAGCTTCATCCTAGGGGAAGGGGTAACTGAAGCTTTCTTT. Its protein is CASSFILGEGVTEAFF.

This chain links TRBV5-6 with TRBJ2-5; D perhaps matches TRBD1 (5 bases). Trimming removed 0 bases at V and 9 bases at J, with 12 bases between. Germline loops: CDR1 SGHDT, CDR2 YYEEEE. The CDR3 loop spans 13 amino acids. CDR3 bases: TGTGCCAGCAGCTTGGGGACACCTGGGGCCCAGTACTTC. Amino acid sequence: CASSLGTPGAQYF.

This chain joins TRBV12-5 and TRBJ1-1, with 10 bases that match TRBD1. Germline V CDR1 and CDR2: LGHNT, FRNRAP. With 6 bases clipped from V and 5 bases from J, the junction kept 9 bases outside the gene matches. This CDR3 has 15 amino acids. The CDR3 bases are TGTGCTAGTGGGAGGTTGGGACAGGGGAGGACTGAAGCTTTCTTT. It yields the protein CASGRLGQGRTEAFF.

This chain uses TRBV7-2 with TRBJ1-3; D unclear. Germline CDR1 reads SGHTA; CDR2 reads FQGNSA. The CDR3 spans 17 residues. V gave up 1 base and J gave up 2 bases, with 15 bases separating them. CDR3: CASSLVGPRIAGNTIYF. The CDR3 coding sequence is TGTGCCAGCAGCTTAGTTGGCCCCAGAATTGCTGGAAACACCATATATTTT.

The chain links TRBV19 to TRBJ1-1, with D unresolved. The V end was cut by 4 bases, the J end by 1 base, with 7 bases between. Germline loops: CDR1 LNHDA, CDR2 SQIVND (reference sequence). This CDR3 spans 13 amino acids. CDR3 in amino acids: CASSSVRNTEAFF. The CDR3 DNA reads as TGTGCCAGTAGTAGTGTCAGGAACACTGAAGCTTTCTTT.

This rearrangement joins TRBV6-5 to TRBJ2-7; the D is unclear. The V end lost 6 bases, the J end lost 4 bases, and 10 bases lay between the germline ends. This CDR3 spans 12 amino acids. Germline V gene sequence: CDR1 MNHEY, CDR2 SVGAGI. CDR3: CASRNSWYEQYF. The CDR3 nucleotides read TGTGCCAGCAGAAACTCGTGGTACGAGCAGTACTTC.

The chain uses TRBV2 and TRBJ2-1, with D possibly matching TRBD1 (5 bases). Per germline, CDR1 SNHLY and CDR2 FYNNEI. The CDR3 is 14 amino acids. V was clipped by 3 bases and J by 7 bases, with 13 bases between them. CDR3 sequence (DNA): TGTGCCAGCAGTGAGGGGCCTCCGGTGAATGAGCAGTTCTTC. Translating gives CASSEGPPVNEQFF.

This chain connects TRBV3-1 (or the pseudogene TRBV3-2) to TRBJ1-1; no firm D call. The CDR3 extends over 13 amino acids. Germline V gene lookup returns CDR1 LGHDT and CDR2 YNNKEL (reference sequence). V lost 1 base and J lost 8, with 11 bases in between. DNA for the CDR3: TGTGCCAGCAGCCAAGGTGGGTTAGCCGAAGCTTTCTTT. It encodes CASSQGGLAEAFF.

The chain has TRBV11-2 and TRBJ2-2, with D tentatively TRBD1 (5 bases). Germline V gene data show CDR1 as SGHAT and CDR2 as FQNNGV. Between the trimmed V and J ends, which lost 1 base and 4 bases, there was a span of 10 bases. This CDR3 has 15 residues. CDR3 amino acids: CASSLGRVPTGELFF. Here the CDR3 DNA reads TGTGCCAGCAGCTTAGGCAGGGTACCCACCGGGGAGCTGTTTTTT.

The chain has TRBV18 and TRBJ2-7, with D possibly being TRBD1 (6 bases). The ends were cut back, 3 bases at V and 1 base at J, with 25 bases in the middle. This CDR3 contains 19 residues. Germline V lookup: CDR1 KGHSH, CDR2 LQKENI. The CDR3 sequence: CASSPSEYSGTRISYEQYF. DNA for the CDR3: TGTGCCAGCTCACCCTCCGAATACTCCGGGACACGGATATCCTACGAGCAGTACTTC. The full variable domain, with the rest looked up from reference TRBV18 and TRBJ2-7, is NAGVMQNPRHLVRRRGQEARLRCSPMKGHSHVYWYRQLPEEGLKFMVYLQKENIIDESGMPKERFSAEFPKEGPSILRIQQVVRGDSAAYFCASSPSEYSGTRISYEQYFGPGTRLTVT.

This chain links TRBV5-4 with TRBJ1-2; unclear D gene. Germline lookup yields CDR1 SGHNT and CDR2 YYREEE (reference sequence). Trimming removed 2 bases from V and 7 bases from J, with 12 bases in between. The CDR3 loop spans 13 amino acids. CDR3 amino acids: CASSLEGAGGYTF. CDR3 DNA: TGTGCCAGCAGCTTAGAGGGCGCGGGTGGCTACACCTTC.

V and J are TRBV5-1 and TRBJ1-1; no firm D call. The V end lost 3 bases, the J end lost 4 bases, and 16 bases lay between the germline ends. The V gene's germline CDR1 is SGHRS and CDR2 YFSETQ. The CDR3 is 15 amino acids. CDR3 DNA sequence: TGCGCCAGCAGCTGGGCCCCTCGAGACGCCACTGAAGCTTTCTTT. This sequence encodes CASSWAPRDATEAFF. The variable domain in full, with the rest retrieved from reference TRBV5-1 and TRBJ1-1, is KAGVTQTPRYLIKTRGQQVTLSCSPISGHRSVSWYQQTPGQGLQFLFEYFSETQRNKGNFPGRFSGRQFSNSRSEMNVSTLELGDSALYLCASSWAPRDATEAFFGQGTRLTVV.